This T cell receptor beta chain derives from a study of control samples from healthy donors and cancer patients. Some clones are missing from TCRdb's copy, which holds only in-frame ones; the method was immunoSEQ multiplex PCR. The sample contains 160,000 or so clones, 90% to 95% of which appear only once. Trimming cost V 2 bases and J 5 bases; bases outside gene matches: 0. The CDR3 runs to 12 residues. The germline CDR1 and CDR2 sequences are WSHSY and SAAADI. This TCR derives from a man in his fifties or sixties with colorectal cancer. The sequenced sample consisted of PBMCs. The gene calls are TRBV10-2 and TRBJ2-7, with TRBD1 matching over 7 bases. The CDR3 sequence is CASSETGDEQYF. In nucleotides, the CDR3 is TGCGCCAGCAGTGAGACAGGGGACGAGCAGTACTTC.